A single T cell receptor beta chain is shown here with its context. Its cognate antigen is unknown. It was with 60 Vbeta and 13 Jbeta primers that the PCR ran. The protocol was immunoSEQ multiplex PCR, while the TCRdb copy is restricted to in-frame clones and leaves out a portion. The data contain about 130,000 clones, just under 80% of them seen just once; the ten biggest clones take up approximately 5%. The sample comes from a study of cytomegalovirus exposure and HLA in healthy donors. Study results and limitations: CMV serostatus was the only immune exposure information that was available. Per a later analysis, fewer than 20,000 TCR beta sequences showed association with HLA alleles at 0.05 false discovery rate.

The trim removed 3 bases at V and 3 bases at J, leaving 19 bases unmatched. The CDR3 is 19 amino acids. Germline V gene sequence: CDR1 SQVTM, CDR2 ANQGSEA. The sample consisted of PBMCs. This TCR came from a young man in good health and CMV-seronegative. This chain joins TRBV29-1 and TRBJ2-1; TRBD1 agrees at 8 bases. CDR3 region: CSVDLWGALGGQGYNEQFF. The DNA of the CDR3 is TGCAGCGTTGATCTTTGGGGGGCCTTAGGAGGACAGGGCTACAATGAGCAGTTCTTC.